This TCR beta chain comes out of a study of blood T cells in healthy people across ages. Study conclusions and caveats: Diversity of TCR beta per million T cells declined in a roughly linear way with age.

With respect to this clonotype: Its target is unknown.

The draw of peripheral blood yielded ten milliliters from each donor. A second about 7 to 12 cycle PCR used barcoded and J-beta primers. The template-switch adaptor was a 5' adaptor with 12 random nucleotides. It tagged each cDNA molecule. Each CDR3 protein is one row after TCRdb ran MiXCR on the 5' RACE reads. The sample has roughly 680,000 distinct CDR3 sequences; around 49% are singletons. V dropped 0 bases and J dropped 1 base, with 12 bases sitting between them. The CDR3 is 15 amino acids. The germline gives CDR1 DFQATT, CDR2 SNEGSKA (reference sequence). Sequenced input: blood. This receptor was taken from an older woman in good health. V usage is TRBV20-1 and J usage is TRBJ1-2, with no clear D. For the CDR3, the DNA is TGCAGTGCTAGAGATCGGAGACCGAATAACTATGGCTACACCTTC. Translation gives CSARDRRPNNYGYTF.